These T cell receptor beta chains were read from a single sample in a study of cytomegalovirus exposure and HLA in healthy donors. The table came from immunoSEQ multiplex PCR; TCRdb's copy has only in-frame clones and leaves some out. Found here are 170,000 or so clones, about 80% of them singletons; the top ten hold 2.8%. The sample taken for sequencing was PBMCs. The origin of the receptors is a woman under 30 in good health and CMV-seropositive. CDR3s include the opening cysteine and the closing phenylalanine or tryptophan. D genes are given only for firm matches. Size tells how often a clone was seen (once, few, many) or the class of an expanded clone, and some rows leave it out.

J: TRBJ1-1; D: -; size: -; V: TRBV13; DNA: TGTGCCAGCAGCTTAAGAGGATTCGCTGAAGCTTTCTTT; CDR3: CASSLRGFAEAFF
J: TRBJ2-4; D: TRBD1; size: -; V: TRBV4-1; DNA: TGCGCCAGCAGCCACCTATTACAGGGGGCAGGGAACATTCAGTACTTC; CDR3: CASSHLLQGAGNIQYF
J: TRBJ2-7; D: -; size: -; V: TRBV16; DNA: TGTGCCAGCAGCCAATCGTGGACAAAGTCCTACGAGCAGTACTTC; CDR3: CASSQSWTKSYEQYF
J: TRBJ1-2; D: -; size: once; V: TRBV29-1; DNA: TGCAGCGTTGTACAGCCCGGGACTAACTATGGCTACACCTTC; CDR3: CSVVQPGTNYGYTF
J: TRBJ1-1; D: -; size: -; V: TRBV4-1; DNA: TGCGCCAGCAGCCCGACAGGATCGAACACTGAAGCTTTCTTT; CDR3: CASSPTGSNTEAFF
J: TRBJ2-5; D: TRBD2; size: -; V: TRBV19; DNA: TGTGCCAGTAGTATCTGGACTAGCGGGGACCAAGAGACCCAGTACTTC; CDR3: CASSIWTSGDQETQYF
J: TRBJ1-1; D: -; size: once; V: TRBV6-6; DNA: TGTGCCAGCAGTTACAGAGGGATCGGGAACACTGAAGCTTTCTTT; CDR3: CASSYRGIGNTEAFF
J: TRBJ2-1; D: TRBD2; size: few; V: TRBV14; DNA: TGTGCCAGCAGCCAGTACGCCGGGACTAGCTCTCACGGTGAGCAGTTCTTC; CDR3: CASSQYAGTSSHGEQFF
J: TRBJ1-1; D: TRBD1; size: few; V: TRBV5-4; DNA: TGTGCCAGCAGCTTGGCCGGCAGGGGGAGGACTGAAGCTTTCTTT; CDR3: CASSLAGRGRTEAFF
J: TRBJ2-5; D: TRBD2; size: -; V: TRBV6-6; DNA: TGTGCCAGCCTTCGGACTAGCGGGGGCCTAGAGACCCAGTACTTC; CDR3: CASLRTSGGLETQYF
J: TRBJ2-1; D: TRBD2; size: once; V: TRBV6-5; DNA: TGTGCCAGCAGTTACCGGACTAGCGGGGGTTGGAATGAGCAGTTCTTC; CDR3: CASSYRTSGGWNEQFF
J: TRBJ2-3; D: -; size: few; V: TRBV2; DNA: TGTGCCAGCAAGCGGACGTCGAGACATACTAGCACAGATACGCAGTATTTT; CDR3: CASKRTSRHTSTDTQYF
J: TRBJ2-1; D: TRBD1; size: -; V: TRBV7-9; DNA: TGTGCCAGCAGCCAAGGACAGGGAGGAATTAATGAGCAGTTCTTC; CDR3: CASSQGQGGINEQFF
J: TRBJ2-7; D: -; size: few; V: TRBV10-3; DNA: TGTGCCATCAGTGAGTCGCGGGGCCTCGGGCAGTACTTC; CDR3: CAISESRGLGQYF
J: TRBJ1-2; D: -; size: -; V: TRBV6-5; DNA: TGTGCCAGCAGAGCGCAGGGGTACACCTTC; CDR3: CASRAQGYTF
J: TRBJ1-3; D: -; size: -; V: TRBV7-8; DNA: TGTGCCAGCAGCTTAGGGGGAGGGTTAGGAAACACCATATATTTT; CDR3: CASSLGGGLGNTIYF
J: TRBJ1-1; D: -; size: once; V: TRBV2; DNA: TGTGCCAGCAGCCTCGGACCCCCGGGGACTGAAGCTTTCTTT; CDR3: CASSLGPPGTEAFF
J: TRBJ2-1; D: TRBD2; size: once; V: TRBV4-2; DNA: TGTGCCAGCAGCCAAGCGAGCGGGGGGGGATACAATGAGCAGTTCTTC; CDR3: CASSQASGGGYNEQFF
J: TRBJ2-1; D: -; size: -; V: TRBV11-2; DNA: TGTGCCAGCAGCTCTCGACTAGTCCGTGGGGGTAATGAGCAGTTCTTC; CDR3: CASSSRLVRGGNEQFF
J: TRBJ1-4; D: -; size: -; V: TRBV7-2; DNA: TGTGCCAGCAGCTCCCGGGGGGCGGACAGAAATGAAAAACTGTTTTTT; CDR3: CASSSRGADRNEKLFF
J: TRBJ1-4; D: -; size: -; V: TRBV18; DNA: TGTGCCAGCTCACCTAAGTCAGGGAACGGCCGAAAACTGTTTTTT; CDR3: CASSPKSGNGRKLFF
J: TRBJ2-1; D: -; size: -; V: TRBV7-6; DNA: TGTGCCAGCAACGACTTAAGGGGATACAATGAGCAGTTCTTC; CDR3: CASNDLRGYNEQFF
J: TRBJ2-1; D: TRBD2; size: -; V: TRBV7-8; DNA: TGTGCCAGCAGCTCTTGGACTAGCGGGAGCTCCTACAATGAGCAGTTCTTC; CDR3: CASSSWTSGSSYNEQFF
J: TRBJ2-3; D: -; size: -; V: TRBV11-2; DNA: TGTGCCAGCAGCTTAGATCAAGCGGGCACAGATACGCAGTATTTT; CDR3: CASSLDQAGTDTQYF
J: TRBJ1-3; D: -; size: -; V: TRBV15; DNA: TGTGCCACCAGCAGAGAGGGAGGGGCCGCGGCCCTAAACACCATATATTTT; CDR3: CATSREGGAAALNTIYF
J: TRBJ2-1; D: -; size: many; V: TRBV3-2; DNA: TGTGCCAGCTATAATGAGCAGTTCTTC; CDR3: CASYNEQFF
J: TRBJ2-2; D: TRBD2; size: once; V: TRBV5-1; DNA: TGCGCCAGCAGCCCCGGCTATACTAGCGGGGGTGGCACCGGGGAGCTGTTTTTT; CDR3: CASSPGYTSGGGTGELFF
J: TRBJ2-1; D: TRBD2; size: -; V: TRBV5-6; DNA: TGTGCCAGCAGCCACGGGACTAGCGGGGTTCGGGAGCAGTTCTTC; CDR3: CASSHGTSGVREQFF
J: TRBJ1-2; D: -; size: -; V: TRBV5-1; DNA: TGCGCCAGCAGTCCCCTCAGGGGCTATGGCTACACCTTC; CDR3: CASSPLRGYGYTF
J: TRBJ1-3; D: TRBD1; size: -; V: TRBV6-5; DNA: TGTGCCAGCAGAGGGGGCTTGGGGATTGGAAACACCATATATTTT; CDR3: CASRGGLGIGNTIYF
J: TRBJ2-3; D: -; size: -; V: TRBV9; DNA: TGTGCCAGCAGCGTAGGAAGGGGCGGGGCAAGCACAGATACGCAGTATTTT; CDR3: CASSVGRGGASTDTQYF
J: TRBJ2-5; D: -; size: -; V: TRBV19; DNA: TGTGCCAGTAGTGGGGGACACCCACAAGAGACCCAGTACTTC; CDR3: CASSGGHPQETQYF
J: TRBJ2-2; D: -; size: -; V: TRBV4-2; DNA: TGTGCCAGCAGCCCACCGCAGGGCTTGTCCGGGGAGCTGTTTTTT; CDR3: CASSPPQGLSGELFF
J: TRBJ2-7; D: TRBD2; size: -; V: TRBV7-2; DNA: TGTGCCAGCAGCCCCAACCTACTAGCGGGGGAGCAGTACTTC; CDR3: CASSPNLLAGEQYF
J: TRBJ1-1; D: TRBD1; size: -; V: TRBV2; DNA: TGTGCCAGCAGTGGGGGGGAAGGGACAGTGAGGAACACTGAAGCTTTCTTT; CDR3: CASSGGEGTVRNTEAFF
J: TRBJ2-7; D: -; size: -; V: TRBV4-3; DNA: TGCGCCAGCAGCCAAGGAGGGGGGGCCACCTACGAGCAGTACTTC; CDR3: CASSQGGGATYEQYF
J: TRBJ2-3; D: -; size: -; V: TRBV2; DNA: TGTGCCAGCAGTCCGACAGGAGCTAGCACAGATACGCAGTATTTT; CDR3: CASSPTGASTDTQYF
J: TRBJ1-1; D: -; size: -; V: TRBV6-1; DNA: TGTGCCAGCAGTGAAAGGAGCGTCAACACTGAAGCTTTCTTT; CDR3: CASSERSVNTEAFF
J: TRBJ1-6; D: -; size: -; V: TRBV11-3; DNA: TGTGCCAGCAGCCCTAGCCGGCAGCCATTCCTCCTATATCCGAATTCACCCCTCCACTTT; CDR3: CASSPSRQPFLLYPNSPLHF
J: TRBJ2-2; D: -; size: once; V: TRBV7-2; DNA: TGTGCCAGCAGCCCGGGTCTTGGGTTAGGGGAGCTGTTTTTT; CDR3: CASSPGLGLGELFF
J: TRBJ2-5; D: -; size: -; V: TRBV6-5; DNA: TGTGCCAGCAGACAACACGCGGGCCTCCAAGAGACCCAGTACTTC; CDR3: CASRQHAGLQETQYF
J: TRBJ2-4; D: -; size: few; V: TRBV10-3; DNA: TGTGCCATCAGTGAGCCCCCTCGGGCAATTGAGGGTACCCTAGCCAAAAACATTCAGTACTTC; CDR3: CAISEPPRAIEGTLAKNIQYF
J: TRBJ1-1; D: -; size: -; V: TRBV6-1; DNA: TGTGCCAGCGCCTTACAGGTTTCGAACACTGAAGCTTTCTTT; CDR3: CASALQVSNTEAFF